Listed below are T cell receptor beta chains from one sample, sequenced in a study of identical twins. TCRdb fed the 5' RACE reads into MiXCR, producing one record per CDR3 protein. The sample shows hundreds of thousands of distinct CDR3 sequences, around 20% of them seen only once. These same records also appear under a second study, on T cells expressing NK-cell markers.

Source material: PBMCs. The receptors derive from a woman younger than 35 in good health. CDR3s include the opening cysteine and the closing phenylalanine or tryptophan. The order of the fields is V gene, J gene, D gene, clone size, CDR3 DNA, CDR3 protein. A D gene is named only where the DNA matches it firmly. Some rows have no size entry. The others give once, few or many, or a class for an expanded clone.

>TRBV29-1|TRBJ2-5|TRBD1|.
TGCAGCGCCCGGGACAGGCTTACCCAAGAGACCCAGTACTTC
CSARDRLTQETQYF
>TRBV27|TRBJ2-1|.|.
TGTGCCAGCAGTTTAGGACGCCTTTACAATGAGCAGTTCTTC
CASSLGRLYNEQFF
>TRBV5-1|TRBJ2-7|TRBD2|many
TGCGCCAGCAGGATTCTCGCTAGCGGGAGCTACGAGCAGTACTTC
CASRILASGSYEQYF
>TRBV7-9|TRBJ2-7|TRBD2|.
TGTGCCAGCAGTCTAAAGCGGGAGCGGGGCGAGCAGTACTTC
CASSLKRERGEQYF
>TRBV29-1|TRBJ2-1|.|few
TGCAGCGCACGAACGGGACCCGGTTTCAATGAGCAGTTCTTC
CSARTGPGFNEQFF
>TRBV14|TRBJ1-1|.|.
TGTGCCAGCAGCCGAACCGCAGCTGAAGCTTTCTTT
CASSRTAAEAFF
>TRBV12-3/TRBV12-4|TRBJ2-1|.|.
TGTGCCAGCACCTCAACCAGGGGGGAAATACTCTACAATGAGCAGTTCTTC
CASTSTRGEILYNEQFF
>TRBV5-1|TRBJ2-1|TRBD2|.
TGCGCCAGCAGCCCGGGGGGACCTAGCAATGAGCAGTTCTTC
CASSPGGPSNEQFF
>TRBV5-1|TRBJ1-4|.|many
TGCGCCAGCAGCTTAGGGATGGTCGAAGAAAAACTGTTTTTT
CASSLGMVEEKLFF
>TRBV14|TRBJ2-5|TRBD2|.
TGTGCCAGCAGCCGGCGCCAGCGGGGGCAAGAGACCCAGTACTTC
CASSRRQRGQETQYF
>TRBV15|TRBJ1-2|.|.
TGTGCCACCGATGCGCATTCGGGGAATCCTTATGGCTACACCTTC
CATDAHSGNPYGYTF
>TRBV11-3|TRBJ2-3|.|.
TGTGCCAGCAGCTTAGCGGTTGATACAGATACGCAGTATTTT
CASSLAVDTDTQYF
>TRBV4-3|TRBJ2-7|TRBD1|few
TGCGCCAGCAGCCAGGACCTTTACAGGGGATGGGAGCAGTACTTC
CASSQDLYRGWEQYF
>TRBV3-1|TRBJ2-5|.|many
TGTGCCAGCGGTTGGACAGCGCAAGAGACCCAGTACTTC
CASGWTAQETQYF
>TRBV20-1|TRBJ1-5|.|many
TGCAGTGCTAGTCGGACAGGCAATCAGCCCCAGCATTTT
CSASRTGNQPQHF
>TRBV25-1|TRBJ2-1|.|few
TGTGCCAGCAGTGAATCTAGCCGTGAGCAGTTCTTC
CASSESSREQFF
>TRBV28|TRBJ2-2|.|.
TGTGCCAGTCTAGCGTTCGGGGAGCTGTTTTTT
CASLAFGELFF
>TRBV7-8|TRBJ2-1|.|few
TGTGCCAGCAGCTTAAGGGAAGATTGGTACAATGAGCAGTTCTTC
CASSLREDWYNEQFF
>TRBV2|TRBJ1-4|.|.
TGTGCCACCTCAGGAGAGGGAGAAAAACTGTTTTTT
CATSGEGEKLFF
>TRBV5-5|TRBJ2-2|.|.
TGTGCCAGCAGCCCCGACCACACCGGGGAGCTGTTTTTT
CASSPDHTGELFF
>TRBV18|TRBJ2-2|.|few
TGTGCCAGCTCACCCTCACCGGGACAACGCACCGGGGAGCTGTTTTTT
CASSPSPGQRTGELFF
>TRBV4-1|TRBJ2-1|TRBD2|.
TGCGCCAGCAGCCAAGGGCGCGGGAGGGCCGGAAATGAGCAGTTCTTC
CASSQGRGRAGNEQFF
>TRBV6-2/TRBV6-3|TRBJ2-1|.|once
TGTGCCAGCAGACACGAGGACAATGAGCAGTTCTTC
CASRHEDNEQFF
>TRBV12-3/TRBV12-4|TRBJ2-6|.|few
TGTGCCAGCAGGCTCGCTCGAGTGGGCTCTGGGGCCAACGTCCTGACTTTC
CASRLARVGSGANVLTF
>TRBV27|TRBJ2-3|.|.
TGTGCCAGCAGTCCGACACCGGTTACGCAGTATTTT
CASSPTPVTQYF
>TRBV6-1|TRBJ2-5|TRBD2|few
TGTGCCAGCATGCGGACTAGCGGGACAGGAGAGACCCAGTACTTC
CASMRTSGTGETQYF
>TRBV20-1|TRBJ2-3|TRBD2|.
TGCAGTGTCGGACTAGCGGGGAGAACAGATACGCAGTATTTT
CSVGLAGRTDTQYF
>TRBV20-1|TRBJ2-1|.|.
TGCAGTGGTAGGGGGGTGTTGACCTCCTACAATGAGCAGTTCTTC
CSGRGVLTSYNEQFF
>TRBV7-6|TRBJ2-3|.|few
TGTGCCAGCAGCTTAACTACTAGGGGAGATACGCAGTATTTT
CASSLTTRGDTQYF
>TRBV20-1|TRBJ2-5|.|.
TGCAGTGCAAAGGACCCGTCGGATGGAGAGACCCAGTACTTC
CSAKDPSDGETQYF
>TRBV5-5|TRBJ2-6|.|.
TGTGCCAGCAGTCCCTCACCGCAGGCCCGATCTGGGGCCAACGTCCTGACTTTC
CASSPSPQARSGANVLTF
>TRBV12-3/TRBV12-4|TRBJ1-1|.|few
TGTGCCAGCAGCCGTGACACCGGTGAAGCTTTCTTT
CASSRDTGEAFF
>TRBV7-2|TRBJ2-7|TRBD2|few
TGTGCCAGCAGCTTTCAGGGACTAGCGGGTTCCTACGAGCAGTACTTC
CASSFQGLAGSYEQYF
>TRBV20-1|TRBJ1-1|.|few
TGCAGTGCTAGACCCATCGGGGGTGGGCTCGAAGCTTTCTTT
CSARPIGGGLEAFF
>TRBV2|TRBJ1-2|.|.
TGTGCCAGCAGTAAGGACAACTATGGCTACACCTTC
CASSKDNYGYTF
>TRBV4-3|TRBJ2-1|.|few
TGCGCCAGCAGCCAAGATACAAGGCCAATTATCGACAATGAGCAGTTCTTC
CASSQDTRPIIDNEQFF
>TRBV5-1|TRBJ2-5|.|.
TGCGCCAGCAGCTTGGAAGGGGGTGTCGAGACCCAGTACTTC
CASSLEGGVETQYF
>TRBV11-2|TRBJ2-2|TRBD2|once
TGTGCCAGCAGCTCATCTAGCGGGAGGGCCCTCGGCGGGGAGCTGTTTTTT
CASSSSSGRALGGELFF
>TRBV6-5|TRBJ1-6|.|many
TGTGCCAGCAGTTACTCGAAAGGGTATTCACCCCTCCACTTT
CASSYSKGYSPLHF
>TRBV6-1|TRBJ1-3|.|few
TGTGCCAGCAGGTTCAGGGAGGCTGGAAACACCATATATTTT
CASRFREAGNTIYF
>TRBV5-1|TRBJ2-7|.|many
TGCGCCAGCAGCGAAGCCAAGGTTGGCGTTACCTACGAGCAGTACTTC
CASSEAKVGVTYEQYF
>TRBV10-3|TRBJ2-1|.|.
TGTGCCATCAGACTATCGGGTGAGCAGTTCTTC
CAIRLSGEQFF
>TRBV29-1|TRBJ2-7|.|many
TGCAGCCTTGAAGGGGTTGAGCAGTACTTC
CSLEGVEQYF
>TRBV29-1|TRBJ2-5|.|.
TGCAGCGTTGGAGGTCGCCCGGGGGAGACCCAGTACTTC
CSVGGRPGETQYF
>TRBV5-1|TRBJ2-6|.|few
TGCGCCAGCAGCTTGATGTCTGGGGCCAACGTCCTGACTTTC
CASSLMSGANVLTF
>TRBV27|TRBJ1-1|.|.
TGTGCCAGCAGTTTAGAAGGGCCAGGATGGGGCACTGGGGCTGAAGCTTTCTTT
CASSLEGPGWGTGAEAFF
>TRBV20-1|TRBJ2-3|.|.
TGCAGTGCTAGTCCAAGTCCCCCAGATACGCAGTATTTT
CSASPSPPDTQYF
>TRBV12-3/TRBV12-4|TRBJ2-7|.|few
TGTGCCAGCAGTTTGGGCTCAGGTAACATAGTCTACGAGCAGTACTTC
CASSLGSGNIVYEQYF